These 3 T cell receptor beta chains were all obtained from the same sample, sequenced in a study of molecular identifiers for immune sequencing clone quantification. TCRdb re-called the PCR reads with MiXCR, one entry per CDR3 protein. The profile shows more than 450,000 distinct CDR3 sequences, around 23% of them singletons. The sequenced material came from naive CD8+ T cells from blood, with Jurkat cell RNA spiked in. As to subset: FACS-sorted CD8+CD4-CCR7+CD45RA+ naive T cells. These TCRs come from a human donor in good health. Some libraries in this study had Jurkat cell RNA spiked in.

The V call is TRBV6-5, the J call TRBJ2-5; possibly TRBD1 for D (6 bases). This CDR3 is 17 amino acids long. The V end lost 0 bases, the J end lost 3 bases, and 17 bases lay between the germline ends. Germline V lookup: CDR1 MNHEY, CDR2 SVGAGI. CDR3: CASSYSLNRVRKETQYF. CDR3 nucleotides: TGTGCCAGCAGTTACTCCCTGAACAGGGTGAGGAAAGAGACCCAGTACTTC.

As for this clonotype: A read error may be the cause here, since a much bigger clone is one base away. The chain has TRBV29-1 and TRBJ1-2, with D hard to call. CDR1 is SQVTM, CDR2 ANQGSEA, per germline. This CDR3 has 11 amino acids. The CDR3 loop reads CGVATNYGYTF. In nucleotides, the CDR3 is TGCGGCGTTGCCACCAATTATGGCTACACCTTC.

In this sample, this clonotype turned up a few times. The chain carries TRBV19 and TRBJ2-7; 10 nucleotides match TRBD2. Trimming took 2 bases from V and 6 from J; bases not matched to a gene: 7. The CDR3 sequence is 15 residues long. Germline assignment: CDR1 LNHDA and CDR2 SQIVND (reference sequence). The CDR3 protein is CASSIMLAGVVEQYF. The CDR3 DNA reads as TGTGCCAGTAGTATAATGCTAGCGGGAGTAGTCGAGCAGTACTTC.